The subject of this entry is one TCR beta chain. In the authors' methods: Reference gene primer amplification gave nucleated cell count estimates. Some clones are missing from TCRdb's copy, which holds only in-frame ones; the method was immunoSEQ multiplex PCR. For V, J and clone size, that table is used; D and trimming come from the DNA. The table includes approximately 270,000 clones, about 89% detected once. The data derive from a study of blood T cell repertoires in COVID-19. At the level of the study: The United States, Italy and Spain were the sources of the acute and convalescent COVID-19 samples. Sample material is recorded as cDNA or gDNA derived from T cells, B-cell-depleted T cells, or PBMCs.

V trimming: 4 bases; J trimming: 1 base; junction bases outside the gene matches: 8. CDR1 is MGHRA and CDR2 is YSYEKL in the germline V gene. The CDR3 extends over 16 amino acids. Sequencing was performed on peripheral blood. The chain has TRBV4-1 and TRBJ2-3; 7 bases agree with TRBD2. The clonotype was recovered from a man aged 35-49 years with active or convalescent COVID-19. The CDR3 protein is CASSPPETSGTDTQYF. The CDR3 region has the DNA TGCGCCAGCAGCCCCCCCGAAACTAGCGGCACAGATACGCAGTATTTT.